Each of the 17 T cell receptor beta chains below was sequenced from the same sample in a study of shared clonotypes between healthy human individuals. Method: immunoSEQ multiplex PCR; TCRdb's copy keeps in-frame clones and lacks some. Among a few million clones listed, approximately 93% were seen once. Sequences were obtained from naive CD4+ T cells from PBMCs. Subset noted: CD45RA+ positively selected. Receptors were obtained from a man between 18 and 29 years old in good health. Some clones in this sample may be carry-over from other donors' samples.

This clone has just a few counts. This chain connects TRBV9 to TRBJ1-1; the match to TRBD1 covers 7 bases. The J segment lost 4 bases and the V segment lost 4 bases, leaving 7 bases of the junction unmatched. The CDR3 has 14 amino acids. CDR1 is SGDLS and CDR2 is YYNGEE in the germline V gene. In DNA form, the CDR3 reads TGTGCCAGCAGCCCACAGGGGCGGGCCACTGAAGCTTTCTTT. Its translation is CASSPQGRATEAFF. Drawing the rest from reference TRBV9 and TRBJ1-1, the complete variable domain is DSGVTQTPKHLITATGQRVTLRCSPRSGDLSVYWYQQSLDQGLQFLIQYYNGEERAKGNILERFSAQQFPDLHSELNLSSLELGDSALYFCASSPQGRATEAFFGQGTRLTVV.

V usage is TRBV18 and J usage is TRBJ2-1; 9 nucleotides agree with TRBD1. V was clipped by 6 bases and J by 9 bases; unmatched bases: 9. The CDR3 extends over 14 amino acids. Germline-derived CDR1 and CDR2 are KGHSH and LQKENI. The CDR3 here is CASSSGQGAIEQFF. In nucleotides, the CDR3 is TGTGCCAGCTCTTCGGGACAGGGAGCGATTGAGCAGTTCTTC.

The rearrangement joins TRBV4-3 to TRBJ2-7; D is undetermined. This CDR3 is 17 amino acids long. Trimming cost V 1 base and J 2 bases, with 18 bases left between them. The germline V gene encodes CDR1 LGHNA and CDR2 YSLEER. The CDR3, as DNA: TGCGCCAGCAGCCAAGGAAGAAAGGGCCGCAATGCCTACGAGCAGTACTTC. Protein sequence: CASSQGRKGRNAYEQYF.

The table lists this clone with a few counts. The chain couples TRBV15 to TRBJ1-5; 8 bases map to TRBD1. Per germline, CDR1 LNHNV and CDR2 YYDKDF (reference sequence). The CDR3 length is 16 residues. V lost 5 bases and J lost 3; bases outside the gene matches: 9. CDR3 bases: TGTGCCACCAGCTGGGGACAGGTTAGACTCAATCAGCCCCAGCATTTT. Its translation is CATSWGQVRLNQPQHF.

The rearrangement links TRBV11-3 to TRBJ1-1; D uncertain. V lost 5 bases and J 1 base, leaving 14 bases between the germline ends. CDR1 and CDR2 from the germline V gene are SGHNT and YENEEA. The CDR3 has 15 residues. DNA for the CDR3: TGTGCCAGCAGCACCCCGGGCGGTGGGAACACTGAAGCTTTCTTT. Residues: CASSTPGGGNTEAFF.

Details on this clone: The same CDR3 arises from other DNA sequences in this sample as well. The genes are TRBV25-1 and TRBJ2-7; D is unresolved. Germline CDR1 reads MGHDK; CDR2 reads SYGVNS. Trimming stripped 5 bases from V and 4 bases from J, with 6 bases between. This CDR3 is 11 amino acids long. For the CDR3, the DNA is TGTGCCAGCAGTCTGGGGTACGAGCAGTACTTC. Its translation is CASSLGYEQYF.

This rearrangement joins TRBV4-2 to TRBJ2-7; 9 bases map to TRBD1. The CDR3 is made up of 14 amino acids. Germline V gene lookup returns CDR1 LGHNA and CDR2 YNFKEQ. Trimming cost V 5 bases and J 5 bases; bases outside gene matches: 7. CDR3 coding DNA: TGTGCCAGCAGCAGGACAGGGGATCTGGACGAGCAGTACTTC. Amino acids: CASSRTGDLDEQYF.

The chain joins TRBV7-9 to TRBJ2-7; no firm D call. This CDR3 is 9 amino acids long. The germline V and J ends were trimmed by 7 bases and 8 bases, with 6 bases remaining between them. The germline gives CDR1 SEHNR, CDR2 FQNEAQ (reference sequence). In nucleotides, the CDR3 is TGTGCCAGCAAGGCCAAGCAGTACTTC. Protein: CASKAKQYF. Full variable domain (rest looked up from reference TRBV7-9 and TRBJ2-7): DTGVSQNPRHKITKRGQNVTFRCDPISEHNRLYWYRQTLGQGPEFLTYFQNEAQLEKSRLLSDRFSAERPKGSFSTLEIQRTEQGDSAMYLCASKAKQYFGPGTRLTVT.

The J gene is TRBJ2-6, the V gene TRBV4-1, with unresolved D. CDR3 length equals 17 residues. V gave up 1 base and J gave up 0 bases, with 10 bases separating them. Germline CDR1 MGHRA, CDR2 YSYEKL. This chain's CDR3 is CASSQVGRSSGANVLTF. The CDR3 coding sequence is TGCGCCAGCAGCCAAGTTGGCAGGAGCTCTGGGGCCAACGTCCTGACTTTC.

This chain uses TRBV7-8 with TRBJ2-4, with D perhaps TRBD2 (5 bases). There are 15 residues in the CDR3. Germline values: CDR1 SGHVS, CDR2 FQNEAQ. V was pared by 3 bases and J by 9 bases, with 18 bases between. The CDR3 DNA is TGTGCCAGCAGCTTGTCCCCCAAGCAAGGGAGCATTCAGTACTTC. Its protein is CASSLSPKQGSIQYF.

V usage is TRBV2 and J usage is TRBJ1-2, with D possibly being TRBD1 (5 bases). V dropped 6 bases and J dropped 0 bases, with 14 bases sitting between them. CDR3 length: 15 residues. Germline V gene data show CDR1 as SNHLY and CDR2 as FYNNEI. CDR3 protein: CASRATGAANYGYTF. In nucleotides, the CDR3 is TGTGCCAGCAGGGCCACCGGGGCGGCTAACTATGGCTACACCTTC.

The rearrangement uses TRBV7-2 and TRBJ2-6; D is unresolved. The CDR3 contains 13 residues. Germline assignment: CDR1 SGHTA and CDR2 FQGNSA. V lost 10 bases and J 2 bases, leaving 9 bases between the germline ends. The CDR3 here is CATTRPGANVLTF. In DNA form, the CDR3 reads TGTGCCACCACACGACCTGGGGCCAACGTCCTGACTTTC.

The CDR3 coding sequence is TGCGCCAGCAGCGCCGGGGGGATTGCCTACGAGCAGTACTTC. Translation: CASSAGGIAYEQYF. The chain combines TRBV5-1 with TRBJ2-7; TRBD2 aligns across 7 bases. J was trimmed by 2 bases and V by 4 bases; bases with no gene match: 6. CDR1 is SGHRS and CDR2 is YFSETQ in the germline V gene. CDR3 size: 14 residues.

The chain joins TRBV7-8 to TRBJ2-5; D ambiguous. This CDR3 comprises 12 residues. In germline, CDR1 is SGHVS, CDR2 FQNEAQ. V lost 3 bases and J 5 bases, leaving 7 bases between the germline ends. In DNA, the CDR3 is TGTGCCAGCAGCTTGACGGACGAGACCCAGTACTTC. This codes for CASSLTDETQYF.

This clone was observed a few times. The chain links TRBV7-9 to TRBJ2-2; unclear D gene. This CDR3 has 12 amino acids. Germline assignment: CDR1 SEHNR and CDR2 FQNEAQ (reference sequence). The V end lost 5 bases, the J end lost 3 bases, and 4 bases lay between the germline ends. DNA for the CDR3: TGTGCCAGCAGCCCTTACACCGGGGAGCTGTTTTTT. Translating it yields CASSPYTGELFF.

The chain couples TRBV5-1 to TRBJ2-1; TRBD2 agrees at 8 bases. Per the germline V gene, CDR1 is SGHRS and CDR2 is YFSETQ. There are 16 residues in the CDR3. The J segment lost 0 bases and the V segment lost 4 bases, leaving 6 bases of the junction unmatched. The CDR3: CASSPAGGLSYNEQFF. DNA for the CDR3: TGCGCCAGCAGCCCGGCGGGGGGACTCTCCTACAATGAGCAGTTCTTC.

The J gene is TRBJ2-7, the V gene TRBV6-5; 8 bases agree with TRBD2. CDR1 and CDR2 from the germline V gene are MNHEY and SVGAGI. The CDR3 runs 15 residues. The V gene end was trimmed by 2 bases and the J gene end by 0 bases; junction bases not matched to a gene: 3. Written as DNA, the CDR3 is TGTGCCAGCAGTTACCAGCGGGGGCACTCCTACGAGCAGTACTTC. The encoded protein is CASSYQRGHSYEQYF.